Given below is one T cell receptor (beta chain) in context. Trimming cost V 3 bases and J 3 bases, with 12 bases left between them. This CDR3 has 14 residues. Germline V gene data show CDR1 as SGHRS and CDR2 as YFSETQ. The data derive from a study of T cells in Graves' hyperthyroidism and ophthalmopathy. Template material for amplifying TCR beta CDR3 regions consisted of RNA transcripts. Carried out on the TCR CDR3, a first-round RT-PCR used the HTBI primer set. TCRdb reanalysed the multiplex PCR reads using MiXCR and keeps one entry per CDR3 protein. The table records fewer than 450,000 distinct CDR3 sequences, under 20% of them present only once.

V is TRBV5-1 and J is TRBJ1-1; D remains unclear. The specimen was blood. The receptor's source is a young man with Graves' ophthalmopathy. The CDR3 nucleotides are TGCGCCAGCAGCTACCCAACTGGGGACACTGAAGCTTTCTTT. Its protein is CASSYPTGDTEAFF.